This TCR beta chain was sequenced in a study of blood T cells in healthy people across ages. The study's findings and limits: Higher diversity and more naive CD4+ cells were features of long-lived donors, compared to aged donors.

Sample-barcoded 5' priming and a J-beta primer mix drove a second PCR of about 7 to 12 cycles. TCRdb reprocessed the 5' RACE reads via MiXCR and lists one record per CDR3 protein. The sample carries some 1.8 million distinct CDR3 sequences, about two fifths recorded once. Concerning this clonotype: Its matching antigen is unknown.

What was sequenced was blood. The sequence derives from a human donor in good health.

The CDR3 protein is CASSERTGINYGYTF. CDR3 sequence (DNA): TGTGCCAGCAGTGAACGGACAGGGATTAACTATGGCTACACCTTC. The chain carries TRBV2 and TRBJ1-2; TRBD1 matches 8 bases. V shed 2 bases, J shed 1 base, and the junction held 3 bases outside the gene matches. This CDR3 has 15 amino acids. The germline V gene encodes CDR1 SNHLY and CDR2 FYNNEI.